This TCR beta chain was identified in a study of regulatory T cells in long-lasting Graves disease. There are 16 residues in the CDR3. V was trimmed by 1 base and J by 0 bases, leaving 12 bases between them. Per germline, CDR1 SGHAT and CDR2 FQNNGV. Study-level points and caveats: Patients with persistent disease showed a bias toward TRBV28, TRBJ1-2 and TRBJ2-5. TCR diversity in persistent Graves' patients was below that of newly diagnosed ones. More public clonotypes were shared by persistent patients (around 2,600) than by new patients (about 1,000).

As regards this clonotype: The antigen is undetermined.

Construction of TCR beta libraries relied on iRepertoire HTBI primers and on Arm-PCR targeting CDR3 regions. Per the original methods: Identified across the samples were 62 TRBV segments and 14 TRBJ segments. TCRdb redid the calling of the multiplex PCR reads with MiXCR, one entry per CDR3 protein. The V and J calls follow TCRdb's processing rather than the paper's. The repertoire holds approximately 690,000 distinct CDR3 sequences, with around 32% as singletons. Stated time point: persistent/refractory GD, antithyroid drugs over 5 years with positive TRAb. Extracted PBMC RNA gave rise to the TCR library.

The V and J genes are TRBV11-2 and TRBJ1-1, with D perhaps matching TRBD1 (5 bases). This specimen was peripheral blood mononuclear cells (PBMCs), taken when the disease was refractory, from a patient treated with antithyroid drugs. The receptor's source is a female donor with Graves disease. The CDR3 DNA reads TGTGCCAGCAGCTTAGGGTACCGGGGCCTGAACACTGAAGCTTTCTTT. Translated: CASSLGYRGLNTEAFF.